The T cell receptor (beta chain) described here comes from a study of response to subunit inactivated influenza vaccine. This clonotype was counted a few times. The antigen remains undetermined. Study-wide results and caveats: Authors suggested each seasonal influenza vaccination recruits few new T cells.

In TCRdb, the RT-PCR reads were re-called with MiXCR into one record per CDR3 protein. This table has roughly 630,000 distinct CDR3 sequences, about 14% appearing once. CDR3 length equals 15 residues. The trim removed 3 bases at V and 2 bases at J, leaving 2 bases unmatched. Germline V lookup: CDR1 LGHNA, CDR2 YSLEER. The rearrangement joins TRBV4-3 to TRBJ1-2, with TRBD1 matching 11 bases. This receptor was identified in a man aged 45-65 years who received an inactivated influenza vaccine. The sample was PBMCs from blood, taken approximately 15 days before vaccination. CDR3 region: CASSQDRGRNYGYTF. The CDR3 region has the DNA TGCGCCAGCAGCCAGGACAGGGGGCGCAACTATGGCTACACCTTC.